The next 29 T cell receptor beta chains were all read from a single sample in a study of blood T cell repertoires in COVID-19. Measured with immunoSEQ multiplex PCR; TCRdb has only the in-frame clones, and not every one. This sample has 210,000 or so clones, with about 87% found just once. Material for sequencing was PBMCs or T cells enriched from blood (not recorded which). The receptors stem from a woman aged 30 to 39 who had been exposed to COVID-19.

This chain connects TRBV13 to TRBJ2-7, with TRBD1 as a possible D gene (6 bases). Germline V lookup: CDR1 PRHDT, CDR2 FYEKMQ (reference sequence). This CDR3 is built from 15 residues. Trimming shortened V by 3 bases and J by 3 bases, and 15 bases separated the two germline ends. The CDR3: CASSLPDRFFYEQYF. For the CDR3, the DNA is TGTGCCAGCAGCTTGCCCGACAGGTTCTTCTACGAGCAGTACTTC.

The chain combines TRBV9 with TRBJ2-1; D not resolved. The CDR3 length is 16 residues. CDR1 and CDR2 (germline): SGDLS, YYNGEE. Trimming removed 1 base at V and 0 bases at J, with 11 bases between. The CDR3 reads CASSVSLTYSYNEQFF. CDR3 nucleotide sequence: TGTGCCAGCAGCGTATCCCTAACCTACTCCTACAATGAGCAGTTCTTC.

V gene TRBV5-1 combines with J gene TRBJ1-1, with D maybe TRBD1 (5 bases). The length of the CDR3 is 11 residues. V was trimmed by 6 bases and J by 4 bases, leaving 7 bases between them. Germline values: CDR1 SGHRS, CDR2 YFSETQ. The CDR3 DNA reads TGCGCCAGCACCGGGGGCACTGAAGCTTTCTTT. Translated, it gives CASTGGTEAFF.

This chain connects TRBV7-4 to TRBJ1-6; tentatively, D is TRBD1 (5 bases). With 4 bases removed from V and 6 bases from J, the gap between germline ends came to 16 bases. This CDR3 is 16 amino acids long. The germline gives CDR1 SGHVT, CDR2 SQSDAQ. In DNA, the CDR3 is TGTGCCAGCAGCTGGGAGGGTGACAGAGTTAATTCACCCCTCCACTTT. Translating it yields CASSWEGDRVNSPLHF.

The chain is built from TRBV9 and TRBJ2-7; 9 nucleotides agree with TRBD1. This CDR3 comprises 14 residues. The germline V gene has CDR1 SGDLS and CDR2 YYNGEE. V lost 2 bases and J lost 6; bases outside the gene matches: 6. CDR3 sequence (DNA): TGTGCCAGCAGCGTCCGGGACAGGGATAGCGAGCAGTACTTC. As protein: CASSVRDRDSEQYF.

The V gene is TRBV11-2, the J gene TRBJ1-6; 9 bases align to TRBD1. The CDR3 consists of 16 residues. The germline CDR1 and CDR2 sequences are SGHAT and FQNNGV. J gave up 9 bases and V 2 bases, and 8 bases lay outside the gene matches. The chain's CDR3 is CASSLTTGTGLSPLHF. CDR3 DNA sequence: TGTGCCAGCAGCTTAACTACCGGGACAGGGCTTTCACCCCTCCACTTT.

This chain joins TRBV30 and TRBJ1-2, with 8 bases matching TRBD1. Germline V gives CDR1 GTSNPN, CDR2 SVGIG (reference sequence). V dropped 2 bases and J dropped 4; count of bases not matched to a gene: 9. The CDR3 has 15 residues. The CDR3 here is CAWSPPGTGFYGYTF. The CDR3, as DNA: TGTGCCTGGAGTCCCCCCGGGACAGGTTTCTATGGCTACACCTTC.

This clone was detected once. Germline is not matched at one junction end, which may reflect a read error. V gene TRBV4-1 combines with J gene TRBJ1-5; a possible D gene is TRBD1 (5 bases). Germline values: CDR1 MGHRA, CDR2 YSYEKL. CDR3 size: 15 residues. CDR3 sequence: CASSQAWGSSQPQHF. CDR3 coding DNA: TGCGCCAGCAGCCAAGCCTGGGGCAGCAGTCAGCCCCAGCATTTT.

The chain combines TRBV4-2 with TRBJ1-6; tentatively, D is TRBD1 (5 bases). Trimming removed 1 base from V and 5 bases from J, with 9 bases in between. CDR3 length: 15 residues. CDR1 and CDR2 (germline): LGHNA, YNFKEQ. CDR3 coding DNA: TGTGCCAGCAGCCAAGGCGGGACGGATAATTCACCCCTCCACTTT. It encodes CASSQGGTDNSPLHF.

This clone was seen a few times. The chain links TRBV4-1 to TRBJ1-5, with 7 positions matching TRBD1. The CDR3 has 14 amino acids. The V gene end was trimmed by 8 bases and the J gene end by 7 bases; junction bases not matched to a gene: 11. From germline, CDR1 is MGHRA and CDR2 YSYEKL. CDR3 sequence reads: CASDVGTAIQPQHF. CDR3 sequence (DNA): TGCGCCAGCGACGTCGGGACAGCTATCCAGCCCCAGCATTTT.

The chain links TRBV10-3 to TRBJ2-7, with a weak D call TRBD1 (6 bases). CDR3 size: 12 residues. Germline V gene sequence: CDR1 ENHRY, CDR2 SYGVKD. V dropped 11 bases and J dropped 4 bases, with 15 bases sitting between them. CDR3: CASRTANYEQYF. CDR3 in DNA: TGTGCCTCCCGGACAGCAAATTACGAGCAGTACTTC.

This chain uses TRBV5-1 with TRBJ1-4; D remains unclear. The ends were cut back, 2 bases at V and 0 bases at J, with 8 bases in the middle. Germline-derived CDR1 and CDR2 are SGHRS and YFSETQ. The CDR3 is 15 amino acids. The CDR3 DNA follows: TGCGCCAGCAGCTTTCGGGGTGCAACTAATGAAAAACTGTTTTTT. Protein product: CASSFRGATNEKLFF. The full variable domain, completed using reference TRBV5-1 and TRBJ1-4, is KAGVTQTPRYLIKTRGQQVTLSCSPISGHRSVSWYQQTPGQGLQFLFEYFSETQRNKGNFPGRFSGRQFSNSRSEMNVSTLELGDSALYLCASSFRGATNEKLFFGSGTQLSVL.

This clone was counted once. The CDR3 nucleotides are TGTGCCAGTAGTATAGGACAAGATACGCAGTATTTT. This translates into CASSIGQDTQYF. The chain joins TRBV19 to TRBJ2-3, with D unresolved. The CDR3 loop spans 12 amino acids. Trimming removed 1 base at V and 5 bases at J, with 4 bases between. Germline CDR1 reads LNHDA; CDR2 reads SQIVND (reference sequence).

This chain joins TRBV18 and TRBJ1-3; D ambiguous. The CDR3 sequence is 13 residues long. The germline CDR1 and CDR2 sequences are KGHSH and LQKENI. Between the trimmed V and J ends, which lost 6 bases and 0 bases, there was a span of 6 bases. The CDR3 is CASSADSGNTIYF. The CDR3 DNA reads as TGTGCCAGCTCGGCGGACTCTGGAAACACCATATATTTT. Complete variable domain (other parts from reference TRBV18 and TRBJ1-3): NAGVMQNPRHLVRRRGQEARLRCSPMKGHSHVYWYRQLPEEGLKFMVYLQKENIIDESGMPKERFSAEFPKEGPSILRIQQVVRGDSAAYFCASSADSGNTIYFGEGSWLTVV.

The chain couples TRBV11-3 to TRBJ2-3; a possible D gene is TRBD2 (6 bases). From germline, CDR1 is SGHNT and CDR2 YENEEA. This CDR3 has 14 amino acids. V was trimmed by 5 bases and J by 0 bases, leaving 9 bases between them. CDR3 in DNA: TGTGCCAGCAGCCTCGGGACTAGCACAGATACGCAGTATTTT. Translation: CASSLGTSTDTQYF.

This clone was detected once. V is TRBV18 and J is TRBJ1-1; D remains ambiguous. V lost 1 base and J 0 bases, leaving 6 bases between the germline ends. Germline lookup yields CDR1 KGHSH and CDR2 LQKENI. The CDR3 contains 14 residues. The CDR3 region is CASSPQGVNTEAFF. Written as DNA, the CDR3 is TGTGCCAGCTCACCACAGGGAGTGAACACTGAAGCTTTCTTT.

This rearrangement joins TRBV5-1 to TRBJ2-1; 11 bases are a match to TRBD2. This CDR3 spans 15 amino acids. In germline, CDR1 is SGHRS, CDR2 YFSETQ. After removal of 2 bases from V and 6 bases from J, the junction contained 4 bases not matched to a gene. CDR3 in DNA: TGCGCCAGCAGCTTCCTAGCGGGAGGAGTCAATGAGCAGTTCTTC. It codes for CASSFLAGGVNEQFF.

The rearrangement links TRBV6-5 to TRBJ2-7, with 9 nucleotides matching TRBD2. Germline V lookup: CDR1 MNHEY, CDR2 SVGAGI. The CDR3 is made up of 14 amino acids. The J segment lost 5 bases and the V segment lost 6 bases, leaving 8 bases of the junction unmatched. The CDR3, as DNA: TGTGCCAGCAGGACTGTAGCGGGAGCCAACGAGCAGTACTTC. It encodes CASRTVAGANEQYF.

This chain uses TRBV2 with TRBJ1-3, with D tentatively TRBD1 (6 bases). This CDR3 is 17 amino acids long. V was cut by 1 base and J by 4 bases, with 17 bases left in between. The germline V gene encodes CDR1 SNHLY and CDR2 FYNNEI. In nucleotides, the CDR3 is TGTGCCAGCAGTGAAGAGAAGGGGGAAGGTACCGGAAACACCATATATTTT. It translates to CASSEEKGEGTGNTIYF.

The gene calls are TRBV3-1 (or the pseudogene TRBV3-2) and TRBJ2-1, with 10 bases matching TRBD2. The CDR3 loop spans 16 amino acids. Germline V gene lookup returns CDR1 LGHDT and CDR2 YNNKEL (reference sequence). The J segment lost 4 bases and the V segment lost 4 bases, leaving 7 bases of the junction unmatched. In DNA form, the CDR3 reads TGTGCCAGCAGCCTAGTTGGACTAGCGGATTACAATGAGCAGTTCTTC. Amino acids: CASSLVGLADYNEQFF.

The V and J genes are TRBV30 and TRBJ1-2, with D tentatively TRBD1 (5 bases). The ends were cut back, 1 base at V and 4 bases at J, with 16 bases in the middle. CDR3 length: 15 residues. CDR1 and CDR2 (germline): GTSNPN, SVGIG (reference sequence). The CDR3 nucleotides read TGTGCCTGGAGTGGACCTAATAGGGGTTTCTATGGCTACACCTTC. This sequence encodes CAWSGPNRGFYGYTF.

This chain joins TRBV19 and TRBJ2-7; a possible D gene is TRBD2 (7 bases). V lost 2 bases and J 1 base, leaving 15 bases between the germline ends. Germline V gives CDR1 LNHDA, CDR2 SQIVND (reference sequence). This CDR3 is 16 amino acids long. The CDR3: CASSITGGGGSYEQYF. DNA for the CDR3: TGTGCCAGTAGTATAACGGGGGGCGGCGGATCCTACGAGCAGTACTTC.

This chain links TRBV5-1 with TRBJ2-2, with D possibly TRBD2 on 6 matching bases. V was pared by 4 bases and J by 0 bases, with 13 bases between. CDR1 and CDR2 from the germline V gene are SGHRS and YFSETQ. The CDR3 length is 16 residues. The CDR3 protein is CASSISGTANTGELFF. The DNA for the CDR3 is TGCGCCAGCAGCATATCCGGGACTGCGAACACCGGGGAGCTGTTTTTT. Filled out from reference TRBV5-1 and TRBJ2-2, the complete variable domain reads KAGVTQTPRYLIKTRGQQVTLSCSPISGHRSVSWYQQTPGQGLQFLFEYFSETQRNKGNFPGRFSGRQFSNSRSEMNVSTLELGDSALYLCASSISGTANTGELFFGEGSRLTVL.

This rearrangement joins TRBV6-5 to TRBJ2-7, with D unresolved. Trimming took off 8 bases at V and 6 bases at J, with 17 bases between the two ends. The CDR3 totals 13 residues. Germline V lookup: CDR1 MNHEY, CDR2 SVGAGI. The CDR3 DNA sequence: TGTGCCAGCTTCAAAGCCTTTCCCCTCGAGCAGTACTTC. It is translated as CASFKAFPLEQYF.

This chain joins TRBV7-9 and TRBJ2-3; unclear D gene. This CDR3 region has 10 residues. In germline, CDR1 is SEHNR, CDR2 FQNEAQ (reference sequence). V lost 7 bases and J lost 6, with 5 bases in between. The DNA of the CDR3 is TGTGCCAGCATCCAGGATACGCAGTATTTT. Protein product: CASIQDTQYF.

This sequence joins TRBV5-1 and TRBJ2-1, with TRBD1 as a possible D gene (5 bases). There are 16 residues in the CDR3. The germline gives CDR1 SGHRS, CDR2 YFSETQ. Trimming removed 1 base from V and 4 bases from J, with 15 bases in between. The chain's CDR3 is CASSLRQGRLYNEQFF. The CDR3 DNA follows: TGCGCCAGCAGCTTGCGGCAGGGAAGGCTTTACAATGAGCAGTTCTTC.

This chain uses TRBV19 with TRBJ2-4; 7 nucleotides agree with TRBD2. There are 15 residues in the CDR3. The V gene's germline CDR1 is LNHDA and CDR2 SQIVND (reference sequence). V shed 5 bases, J shed 3 bases, and the junction held 7 bases outside the gene matches. CDR3 residues: CASSWEGVGKNIQYF. The DNA for the CDR3 is TGTGCCAGTAGTTGGGAGGGAGTTGGCAAAAACATTCAGTACTTC.

This chain connects TRBV6-5 to TRBJ1-2; TRBD1 might be the D (5 bases). Germline V gene data show CDR1 as MNHEY and CDR2 as SVGAGI. The CDR3 is 14 amino acids. Trimming removed 10 bases from V and 2 bases from J, with 17 bases in between. The CDR3 sequence is CAIRQGVKNYGYTF. CDR3 bases: TGTGCCATCCGGCAAGGGGTCAAAAACTATGGCTACACCTTC.

This clone came up once. The rearrangement uses TRBV30 and TRBJ2-7, with 9 bases that match TRBD1. The ends lost 1 base at V and 3 bases at J; junction bases unmatched: 7. The germline V gene has CDR1 GTSNPN and CDR2 SVGIG (reference sequence). The CDR3 covers 15 residues. This CDR3 reads CAWSAGQGSFYEQYF. The CDR3 nucleotides read TGTGCCTGGAGTGCGGGACAGGGTTCATTCTACGAGCAGTACTTC.